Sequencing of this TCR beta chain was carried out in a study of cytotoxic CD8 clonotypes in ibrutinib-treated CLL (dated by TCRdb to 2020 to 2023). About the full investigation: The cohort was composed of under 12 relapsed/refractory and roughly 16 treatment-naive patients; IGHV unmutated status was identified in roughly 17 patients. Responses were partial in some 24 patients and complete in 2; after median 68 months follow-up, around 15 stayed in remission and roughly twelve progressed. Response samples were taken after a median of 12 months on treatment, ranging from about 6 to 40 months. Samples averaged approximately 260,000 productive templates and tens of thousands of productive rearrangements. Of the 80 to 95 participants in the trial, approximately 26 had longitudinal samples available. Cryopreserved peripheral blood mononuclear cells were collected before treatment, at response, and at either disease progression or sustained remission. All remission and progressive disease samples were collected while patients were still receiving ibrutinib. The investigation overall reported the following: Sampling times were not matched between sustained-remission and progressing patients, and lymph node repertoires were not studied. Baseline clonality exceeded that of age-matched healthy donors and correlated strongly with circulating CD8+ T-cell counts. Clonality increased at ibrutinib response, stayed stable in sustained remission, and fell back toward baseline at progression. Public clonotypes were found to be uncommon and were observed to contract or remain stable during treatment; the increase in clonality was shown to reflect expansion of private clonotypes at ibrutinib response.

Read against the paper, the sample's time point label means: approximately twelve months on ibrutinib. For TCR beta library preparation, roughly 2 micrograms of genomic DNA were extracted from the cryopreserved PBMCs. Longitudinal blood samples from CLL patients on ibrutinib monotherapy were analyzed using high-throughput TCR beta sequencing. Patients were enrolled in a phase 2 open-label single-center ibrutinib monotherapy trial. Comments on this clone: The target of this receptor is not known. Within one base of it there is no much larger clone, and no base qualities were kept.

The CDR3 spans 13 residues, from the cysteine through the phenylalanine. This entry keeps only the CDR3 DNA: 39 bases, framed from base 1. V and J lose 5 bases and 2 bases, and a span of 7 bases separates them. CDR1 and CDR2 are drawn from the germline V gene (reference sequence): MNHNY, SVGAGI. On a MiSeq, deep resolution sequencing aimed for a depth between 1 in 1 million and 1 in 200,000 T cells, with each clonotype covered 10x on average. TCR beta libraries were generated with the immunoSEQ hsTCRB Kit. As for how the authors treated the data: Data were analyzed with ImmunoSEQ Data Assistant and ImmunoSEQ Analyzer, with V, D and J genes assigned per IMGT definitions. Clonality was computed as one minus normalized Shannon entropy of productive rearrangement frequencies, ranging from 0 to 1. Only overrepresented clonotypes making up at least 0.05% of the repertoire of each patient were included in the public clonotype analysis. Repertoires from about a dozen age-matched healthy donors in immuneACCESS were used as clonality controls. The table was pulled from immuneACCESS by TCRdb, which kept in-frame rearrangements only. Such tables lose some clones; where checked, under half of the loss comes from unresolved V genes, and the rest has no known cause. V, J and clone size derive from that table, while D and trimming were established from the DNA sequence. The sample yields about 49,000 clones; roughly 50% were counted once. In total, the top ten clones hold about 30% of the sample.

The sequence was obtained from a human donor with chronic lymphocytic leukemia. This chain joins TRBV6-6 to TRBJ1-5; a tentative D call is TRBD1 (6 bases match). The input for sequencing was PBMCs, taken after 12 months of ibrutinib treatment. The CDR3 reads CASSRQGNQPQHF. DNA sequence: TGTGCCAGCAGTCGACAGGGCAATCAGCCCCAGCATTTT.